The 21 T cell receptor beta chains given below trace back to one sample, sequenced in a study of resident and recirculating memory T cells in vitiligo. Method: immunoSEQ multiplex PCR; TCRdb's copy keeps in-frame clones and lacks some. This table holds more than 70,000 clones, about 91% found once. The sample taken for sequencing was blood. These receptors originate from a male donor with vitiligo.

This chain uses TRBV11-2 with TRBJ2-7; no reliable D call. The CDR3 extends over 13 amino acids. The germline gives CDR1 SGHAT, CDR2 FQNNGV. Trimming left V 0 bases short and J 6 bases short, with 9 bases between. DNA of the CDR3: TGTGCCAGCAGCTTAGATAGGAGCCGCGAGCAGTACTTC. Translation gives CASSLDRSREQYF.

The V and J genes are TRBV19 and TRBJ2-5; D unclear. Germline V gene lookup returns CDR1 LNHDA and CDR2 SQIVND (reference sequence). Trimming stripped 4 bases from V and 7 bases from J, with 13 bases between. The CDR3 has 13 amino acids. CDR3 nucleotide sequence: TGTGCCAGTAGTAAGCCTGAAGCTGGGACCCAGTACTTC. Protein sequence: CASSKPEAGTQYF.

V usage is TRBV5-6 and J usage is TRBJ2-6; D possibly corresponds to TRBD1 (6 bases). In germline, CDR1 is SGHDT, CDR2 YYEEEE. The CDR3 extends over 18 amino acids. V lost 4 bases and J lost 0, with 17 bases in between. CDR3 sequence reads: CASSAEGHSFSGANVLTF. Written as DNA, the CDR3 is TGTGCCAGCAGCGCCGAGGGACATTCGTTCTCTGGGGCCAACGTCCTGACTTTC.

The genes are TRBV10-3 and TRBJ1-2; D is perhaps TRBD1 (6 bases). The CDR3 sequence is 13 residues long. V was pared by 3 bases and J by 7 bases, with 12 bases between. CDR1 ENHRY and CDR2 SYGVKD come from the germline V gene. The CDR3 nucleotides read TGTGCCATCAGTGAAATTACAGGGCCTGGCTACACCTTC. This translates into CAISEITGPGYTF.

This clone was observed once. This chain connects TRBV5-4 to TRBJ2-5; 7 bases map to TRBD2. J was trimmed by 2 bases and V by 4 bases; bases with no gene match: 17. Germline CDR1 is SGHNT and CDR2 is YYREEE (reference sequence). CDR3 size: 18 residues. The CDR3 here is CASSLGGASGTQQETQYF. The DNA of the CDR3 is TGTGCCAGCAGCCTCGGCGGGGCTAGCGGCACCCAGCAAGAGACCCAGTACTTC.

The V gene is TRBV7-2, the J gene TRBJ1-5, with D possibly being TRBD1 (6 bases). V was cut by 7 bases and J by 4 bases, with 14 bases left in between. Germline V gene data show CDR1 as SGHTA and CDR2 as FQGNSA. This CDR3 region has 14 residues. The CDR3 protein is CASTRGPGNQPQHF. DNA for the CDR3: TGTGCCAGCACCAGGGGCCCGGGGAATCAGCCCCAGCATTTT.

The chain couples TRBV7-9 to TRBJ2-3; 10 nucleotides line up with TRBD2. CDR1 and CDR2 (germline): SEHNR, FQNEAQ (reference sequence). V shed 8 bases, J shed 5 bases, and the junction held 10 bases outside the gene matches. The CDR3 is 15 amino acids. The CDR3: CASRMSGRAGDTQYF. The CDR3, as DNA: TGTGCCAGCCGAATGAGCGGGAGGGCCGGAGATACGCAGTATTTT.

V gene TRBV28 combines with J gene TRBJ1-4; no clear D. From germline, CDR1 is MDHEN and CDR2 SYDVKM. The CDR3 runs 14 residues. Trimming stripped 5 bases from V and 4 bases from J, with 11 bases between. The chain's CDR3 is CASSKRQVNEKLFF. For the CDR3, the DNA is TGTGCCAGCAGTAAACGGCAGGTTAATGAAAAACTGTTTTTT.

The rearrangement uses TRBV10-2 and TRBJ2-1; maybe TRBD2 (6 bases). Germline V gene data show CDR1 as WSHSY and CDR2 as SAAADI. V was pared by 4 bases and J by 15 bases, with 16 bases between. This CDR3 comprises 12 residues. The CDR3 region is CASSGGAGLTFF. CDR3 nucleotide sequence: TGCGCCAGCAGTGGTGGGGCGGGACTGACGTTCTTC.

In its sample, this clone was seen once. This sequence joins TRBV7-9 and TRBJ1-1, with 7 nucleotides matching TRBD1. Germline V gene sequence: CDR1 SEHNR, CDR2 FQNEAQ (reference sequence). This CDR3 contains 14 residues. V gave up 4 bases and J gave up 2 bases; unmatched junction bases: 4. CDR3 DNA sequence: TGTGCCAGCAGCTACTGGGACAGAAACACTGAAGCTTTCTTT. Translated, it gives CASSYWDRNTEAFF. The full variable domain, completed using reference TRBV7-9 and TRBJ1-1, is DTGVSQNPRHKITKRGQNVTFRCDPISEHNRLYWYRQTLGQGPEFLTYFQNEAQLEKSRLLSDRFSAERPKGSFSTLEIQRTEQGDSAMYLCASSYWDRNTEAFFGQGTRLTVV.

This chain joins TRBV5-8 and TRBJ2-6; 8 bases map to TRBD1. Germline loops: CDR1 SGHTS, CDR2 YDEGEE. Unmatched junction bases numbered 7, after V lost 4 bases and J lost 4 bases. CDR3 size: 16 residues. CDR3 protein: CASSPRTGNGANVLTF. CDR3 bases: TGTGCCAGCAGCCCCAGGACAGGGAACGGGGCCAACGTCCTGACTTTC.

This clone was counted between two and nine times. The V and J genes are TRBV23-1 and TRBJ1-1; D call uncertain. TRBV23-1 is recorded as an ORF, its role being uncertain. CDR3 length equals 12 residues. The germline V and J ends were trimmed by 6 bases and 5 bases, with 10 bases remaining between them. The DNA for the CDR3 is TGCGCCAGCAGGGAAAGGAGGACTGAAGCTTTCTTT. Translated, it gives CASRERRTEAFF.

The chain has TRBV5-1 and TRBJ2-1, with 16 bases fitting TRBD2. With V trimmed by 4 bases and J by 8 bases, 6 bases remained unmatched. Germline assignment: CDR1 SGHRS and CDR2 YFSETQ. This CDR3 has 16 residues. CDR3 DNA sequence: TGCGCCAGCAGCCTGGGACTAGCGGGAGGGCCTGATGAGCAGTTCTTC. Protein sequence: CASSLGLAGGPDEQFF.

This rearrangement joins TRBV7-3 to TRBJ1-1; D call uncertain. CDR1 and CDR2 from the germline V gene are SGHTA and FQGTGA. Trimming took 2 bases from V and 1 from J, leaving 11 bases between them. This CDR3 spans 15 amino acids. In DNA, the CDR3 is TGTGCCAGCAGCTTATACCGACCAGGGAACACTGAAGCTTTCTTT. This sequence encodes CASSLYRPGNTEAFF.

This sequence joins TRBV7-2 and TRBJ2-3; 14 nucleotides match TRBD2. The V gene's germline CDR1 is SGHTA and CDR2 FQGNSA. V shed 3 bases and J 9 bases; nucleotides not matched to a gene: 14. The CDR3 length is 18 residues. Written as DNA, the CDR3 is TGTGCCAGCAGCTTGGGGGATCCGGGACTAGCGGGAGTTTCAACGCAGTATTTT. This translates into CASSLGDPGLAGVSTQYF.

The V gene is TRBV7-3, the J gene TRBJ2-3; 7 bases line up with TRBD1. V lost 0 bases, J lost 4 bases, and 1 base stayed unmatched. Germline CDR1 is SGHTA and CDR2 is FQGTGA. The CDR3 contains 14 residues. DNA of the CDR3: TGTGCCAGCAGCTTAACGGGGACAGCAGATACGCAGTATTTT. Amino acids: CASSLTGTADTQYF.

The gene calls are TRBV9 and TRBJ2-5, with 8 nucleotides matching TRBD1. This CDR3 has 15 amino acids. From germline, CDR1 is SGDLS and CDR2 YYNGEE. Unmatched junction bases numbered 4, after V lost 0 bases and J lost 3 bases. The CDR3 loop reads CASSVETGAEETQYF. As DNA, the CDR3 is TGTGCCAGCAGCGTAGAGACAGGGGCGGAAGAGACCCAGTACTTC. The whole variable domain, filled in from reference TRBV9 and TRBJ2-5, reads DSGVTQTPKHLITATGQRVTLRCSPRSGDLSVYWYQQSLDQGLQFLIQYYNGEERAKGNILERFSAQQFPDLHSELNLSSLELGDSALYFCASSVETGAEETQYFGPGTRLLVL.

The rearrangement uses TRBV6-5 and TRBJ1-2; D remains unclear. The CDR3 contains 14 residues. From germline, CDR1 is MNHEY and CDR2 SVGAGI. V was clipped by 5 bases and J by 2 bases, with 12 bases between them. Here the CDR3 reads CASSPFGANYGYTF. CDR3 DNA sequence: TGTGCCAGCAGTCCTTTTGGAGCCAACTATGGCTACACCTTC.

This chain links TRBV18 with TRBJ2-1; 9 bases are a match to TRBD2. The CDR3 is made up of 19 amino acids. Unmatched junction bases numbered 16, after V lost 0 bases and J lost 7 bases. Germline V gene sequence: CDR1 KGHSH, CDR2 LQKENI. CDR3: CASSPPVVKMGLAGNEQFF. The CDR3 nucleotides read TGTGCCAGCTCACCACCGGTGGTGAAAATGGGACTAGCTGGGAATGAGCAGTTCTTC.

This clone appeared a single time. The gene calls are TRBV28 and TRBJ2-7; 9 bases match TRBD1. The CDR3 covers 15 residues. The germline CDR1 and CDR2 sequences are MDHEN and SYDVKM. V was pared by 4 bases and J by 2 bases, with 6 bases of the junction left unmatched. CDR3 in amino acids: CASSSPGQGPYEQYF. The CDR3 nucleotides read TGTGCCAGCAGTTCCCCGGGACAGGGCCCCTACGAGCAGTACTTC.

This clone was recorded only once. The chain uses TRBV6-6 and TRBJ2-3; TRBD1 might be the D (6 bases). The CDR3 totals 16 residues. V was clipped by 3 bases and J by 4 bases, with 17 bases between them. The germline V gene has CDR1 MNHNY and CDR2 SVGAGI (reference sequence). CDR3 residues: CASSYFGGQKADTQYF. The CDR3 nucleotides read TGTGCCAGCAGTTATTTTGGGGGACAAAAGGCAGATACGCAGTATTTT.